This T cell receptor beta chain came from a study of cytotoxic CD8 clonotypes in ibrutinib-treated CLL. Whole-study findings and limits: Relative to age-matched healthy donors, clonality at baseline was higher, and it tracked circulating CD8+ T-cell counts. Sustained-remission and progressing patients were not sampled at matched times.

Germline V gene lookup returns CDR1 LNHDA and CDR2 SQIVND (reference sequence). V trimming: 6 bases; J trimming: 4 bases; junction bases outside the gene matches: 7. This CDR3 spans 15 amino acids. Sequenced by immunoSEQ multiplex PCR; TCRdb stores in-frame clones only, minus some. Among approximately 170,000 clones, 70% to 90% were seen once, and the ten largest hold around 2.7%. On this clone itself: The target antigen is unknown.

This chain connects TRBV19 to TRBJ2-1; 9 bases line up with TRBD1. This sequence was found in a human donor with chronic lymphocytic leukemia. The sample was PBMCs, taken at disease progression, from a patient treated with ibrutinib. For the CDR3, the DNA is TGTGCCAGTAGCTTACCGGGACAGGGATACAATGAGCAGTTCTTC. It specifies CASSLPGQGYNEQFF.